This paragraph reports one T cell receptor beta chain. The data were obtained in a study of blood T cells in healthy people across ages. V shed 6 bases and J 4 bases; nucleotides not matched to a gene: 10. This CDR3 is 18 amino acids long. Sample-barcoded 5' priming and a J-beta primer mix drove a second PCR of 7 to 11 cycles. TCRdb fed the 5' RACE reads into MiXCR, producing one record per CDR3 protein. The sample consists of 650,000 to 1,000,000 distinct CDR3 sequences, around 36% of them appearing once. The receptor comes from a man in his late teens or twenties in good health. The rearrangement joins TRBV12-3 or TRBV12-4 to TRBJ2-3; 16 bases match TRBD2. The specimen was blood. The CDR3 here is CASSSGTSGGAVADTQYF. CDR3 DNA: TGTGCCAGCAGCTCTGGGACTAGCGGGGGGGCTGTCGCAGATACGCAGTATTTT.